A single sample gave rise to the 5 T cell receptor beta chains below, sequenced in a study of T-cell memory formation after mild COVID-19. TCRdb re-called the 5' RACE reads with MiXCR, one entry per CDR3 protein. The table lists fewer than 350,000 distinct CDR3 sequences, roughly 8.2% of them singletons. Material: PBMCs or a T cell subset sorted from them (not recorded which). These TCRs come from a man aged 18 to 29 who had mild COVID-19 (a few samples of this study predate the infection). Cell type and time point are not known.

The chain links TRBV7-2 to TRBJ2-5, with 9 nucleotides matching TRBD2. Trimming cost V 5 bases and J 4 bases; bases outside gene matches: 5. The CDR3 covers 14 residues. Germline-derived CDR1 and CDR2 are SGHTA and FQGNSA. Written as DNA, the CDR3 is TGTGCCAGCAGCCCAGGACTAGCGCGAGAGACCCAGTACTTC. Translated, it gives CASSPGLARETQYF. Full variable domain (missing parts from reference TRBV7-2 and TRBJ2-5): GAGVSQSPSNKVTEKGKDVELRCDPISGHTALYWYRQSLGQGLEFLIYFQGNSAPDKSGLPSDRFSAERTGGSVSTLTIQRTQQEDSAVYLCASSPGLARETQYFGPGTRLLVL.

This clonotype was recorded a few times. The V call is TRBV5-1, the J call TRBJ2-5, with D perhaps matching TRBD1 or TRBD2 (5 bases each). V lost 3 bases and J lost 4, with 19 bases in between. The CDR3 totals 16 residues. The germline gives CDR1 SGHRS, CDR2 YFSETQ. The CDR3 loop is CASSSGTEGRIETQYF. In nucleotides, the CDR3 is TGCGCCAGCAGCTCCGGGACCGAGGGCAGGATAGAGACCCAGTACTTC.

This sequence joins TRBV7-8 and TRBJ1-6; D uncertain. V was trimmed by 4 bases and J by 7 bases, leaving 17 bases between them. CDR1 is SGHVS and CDR2 is FQNEAQ in the germline V gene. This CDR3 spans 16 amino acids. The CDR3 protein is CASSSRVHSGNSPLHF. CDR3 sequence (DNA): TGTGCCAGCAGCTCTAGGGTCCACTCGGGCAATTCACCCCTCCACTTT.

This clonotype has just a few counts. The chain carries TRBV4-3 and TRBJ1-2; D unresolved. Germline lookup yields CDR1 LGHNA and CDR2 YSLEER. CDR3 size: 16 residues. Trimming shortened V by 0 bases and J by 2 bases, and 13 bases separated the two germline ends. CDR3 coding DNA: TGCGCCAGCAGCCAAGATGGGGTCACACACAACTATGGCTACACCTTC. It codes for CASSQDGVTHNYGYTF.

V and J are TRBV27 and TRBJ1-5, with 8 nucleotides matching TRBD1. This CDR3 is 16 amino acids long. The germline V gene has CDR1 MNHEY and CDR2 SMNVEV (reference sequence). V lost 7 bases and J lost 0; bases outside the gene matches: 8. The CDR3 spells CASTPIGQGSNQPQHF. CDR3 bases: TGTGCCAGCACCCCGATAGGACAGGGTAGCAATCAGCCCCAGCATTTT.